This is a list of T cell receptor beta chains from one sample in a study of blood T cell repertoires in COVID-19. TCRdb's table, derived via immunoSEQ multiplex PCR, lists solely in-frame clones and lacks some. The sample contains 120,000 to 150,000 clones, 70% to 90% of which appear only once. Sample: peripheral blood. The source is a woman aged 55-70 years with COVID-19, enrolled during active disease. CDR3s include the opening cysteine and the closing phenylalanine or tryptophan.

v_gene,j_gene,CDR3aa
TRBV6-1,TRBJ2-2,CASSETGAGELFF
TRBV23-1,TRBJ2-7,CASSHWRDPYEQYF
TRBV9,TRBJ2-5,CASSLSGGAGETQYF
TRBV11-2,TRBJ2-2,CASSLFSGGAMDTGELFF
TRBV4-1,TRBJ2-2,CASSQAGLGGGELFF
TRBV7-9,TRBJ2-3,CASSLARRLAGTDTQYF
TRBV28,TRBJ1-6,CASRGDRGTSPLHF
TRBV25-1,TRBJ2-2,CASSEFASGTGELFF
TRBV2,TRBJ2-3,CAGAVASGHDTDTQYF
TRBV3-1/TRBV3-2,TRBJ2-7,CASSQDADSYEQYF
TRBV19,TRBJ2-7,CASNPSVEGSYEQYF
TRBV3-1/TRBV3-2,TRBJ2-1,CASSSGTLGLYNEQFF
TRBV2,TRBJ1-1,CASSPRVDTEAFF
TRBV7-9,TRBJ2-3,CASRPTGTGETDTQYF
TRBV7-9,TRBJ1-1,CASSLQGKDTEAFF
TRBV30,TRBJ1-6,CAWSVYSPLHF
TRBV7-9,TRBJ1-2,CASSPGQGLDYGYTF
TRBV19,TRBJ1-1,CASRNEGHANTEAFF
TRBV6-5,TRBJ1-1,CASSYSIAGVNTEAFF
TRBV20-1,TRBJ2-7,CSASSFLSDFLLDEQYF
TRBV7-2,TRBJ2-5,CASSLSRGRETQYF
TRBV6-1,TRBJ1-5,CASSDLVGGYQPQHF
TRBV7-9,TRBJ1-2,CASSFMTGGDYGYTF
TRBV10-3,TRBJ1-1,CASRQGLTEAFF
TRBV11-3,TRBJ2-7,CASSQDSFHEQYF
TRBV11-3,TRBJ2-7,CASSSEGGAQGEQYF
TRBV28,TRBJ1-6,CASSLLSPQPGQGYSPLHF
TRBV19,TRBJ1-2,CASKPTGEVGYTF
TRBV27,TRBJ2-2,CASSPPSGRNTGELFF
TRBV18,TRBJ1-5,CASSPPGGGQPQHF
TRBV19,TRBJ2-5,CASSIDGSGAPRTQYF
TRBV30,TRBJ2-3,CAWTELLRGSTDTQYF
TRBV11-2,TRBJ1-3,CASSLAGVGGNTIYF
TRBV19,TRBJ2-4,CASSIGGGELAKNIQYF
TRBV2,TRBJ2-7,CASTGLPSSYEQYF
TRBV6-5,TRBJ1-2,CASSSRGQLDGYTF
TRBV19,TRBJ2-7,CASSPGTLYEQYF
TRBV19,TRBJ1-1,CASSGQGIEAFF
TRBV12-3/TRBV12-4,TRBJ1-1,CASSLTPQTEAFF
TRBV7-2,TRBJ2-5,CASSYAGQGRETQYF
TRBV30,TRBJ1-1,CAWSGQGGAEAFF
TRBV7-9,TRBJ1-1,CASSLMGLEAFF
TRBV5-1,TRBJ2-5,CASRVGGEETQYF
TRBV5-6,TRBJ1-4,CASSEDRLLNEKLFF
TRBV5-1,TRBJ1-1,CASSLSTANTEAFF
TRBV19,TRBJ1-1,CASSLNYREGTEAFF
TRBV11-2,TRBJ2-2,CASSFITGELFF
TRBV15,TRBJ2-5,CATSDVPAGGSETQYF
TRBV10-1,TRBJ1-1,CASSEMAGMNTEAFF
TRBV5-4,TRBJ1-2,CASSQGQDQYGGYTF
TRBV4-3,TRBJ2-5,CASSPTGGGGGETQYF